Each of the 17 T cell receptor beta chains below was sequenced from the same sample in a study of CD8 T cells in ankylosing spondylitis. General study findings and limits: There was a TCR beta motif, made of 7 to 9 highly homologous variants, that appeared characteristic of ankylosing spondylitis blood.

These receptors have no identified antigens. TCRdb reanalysed the 5' RACE reads using MiXCR and keeps one entry per CDR3 protein. Of about 220,000 distinct CDR3 sequences in the sample, 5.5% to 7.5% were seen once. The sequenced sample consisted of blood, either unsorted or a sorted T cell fraction (not recorded which). All receptors derive from a male donor with ankylosing spondylitis.

There are many counts of this clonotype. The V and J genes are TRBV29-1 and TRBJ2-1, with 8 nucleotides matching TRBD2. Trimming at V came to 8 bases and at J to 2 bases, leaving 5 bases not matched to a gene. Germline assignment: CDR1 SQVTM and CDR2 ANQGSEA. The CDR3 length is 13 residues. CDR3 in amino acids: CSLWTSPYNEQFF. The CDR3 coding sequence is TGCAGCCTTTGGACTAGCCCCTACAATGAGCAGTTCTTC.

This clonotype showed up just a few times. The rearrangement joins TRBV13 to TRBJ2-7; TRBD2 aligns across 10 bases. This CDR3 region has 16 residues. V was pared by 5 bases and J by 6 bases, with 13 bases of the junction left unmatched. The germline V gene encodes CDR1 PRHDT and CDR2 FYEKMQ (reference sequence). The CDR3 sequence: CASSHGTSAYPLEQYF. The CDR3 DNA is TGTGCCAGCAGCCACGGGACTAGCGCGTATCCCCTCGAGCAGTACTTC.

This clonotype has at least ten counts. The gene calls are TRBV24-1 and TRBJ2-5; D is undetermined. There are 13 residues in the CDR3. The germline CDR1 and CDR2 sequences are KGHDR and SFDVKD. V lost 4 bases and J 9 bases, leaving 14 bases between the germline ends. The CDR3 is CATSDRARPAQYF. CDR3 DNA: TGTGCCACCAGTGACCGGGCACGCCCGGCCCAGTACTTC.

The chain is built from TRBV7-8 and TRBJ2-7, with D uncertain. CDR3 length: 14 amino acids. Germline V gene lookup returns CDR1 SGHVS and CDR2 FQNEAQ. The ends were cut back, 3 bases at V and 0 bases at J, with 9 bases in the middle. CDR3: CASSFELPSYEQYF. The CDR3 DNA reads TGTGCCAGCAGCTTCGAACTCCCCTCCTACGAGCAGTACTTC.

This clonotype appeared many times. The rearrangement links TRBV6-5 to TRBJ1-1; 8 positions match TRBD1. Germline V gene data show CDR1 as MNHEY and CDR2 as SVGAGI. The ends lost 6 bases at V and 3 bases at J; junction bases unmatched: 6. The CDR3 consists of 14 residues. Here the CDR3 reads CASSLDRGHTEAFF. The CDR3 coding sequence is TGTGCCAGCAGCCTAGACAGGGGCCACACTGAAGCTTTCTTT.

There are many counts of this clonotype. The rearrangement links TRBV12-3 or TRBV12-4 to TRBJ2-7, with TRBD2 identical over 7 bases. CDR3 length: 12 residues. With 6 bases clipped from V and 4 bases from J, the junction kept 3 bases outside the gene matches. The CDR3 loop is CASSGDYYEQYF. CDR3 sequence (DNA): TGTGCCAGCAGCGGGGACTATTACGAGCAGTACTTC.

The CDR3 loop is CASSLQVVYGYTF. The CDR3 nucleotides are TGTGCCAGCAGCTTACAGGTGGTCTATGGCTACACCTTC. The J gene is TRBJ1-2, the V gene TRBV11-1, with D unclear. V lost 2 bases and J lost 4, with 8 bases in between. The CDR3 runs 13 residues. Per germline, CDR1 SGHAT and CDR2 FQDESV (reference sequence).

V and J are TRBV20-1 and TRBJ2-1; 9 positions agree with TRBD1. J gave up 6 bases and V 4 bases, and 4 bases lay outside the gene matches. The CDR3 covers 13 residues. The germline V gene has CDR1 DFQATT and CDR2 SNEGSKA (reference sequence). The DNA of the CDR3 is TGCAGTGCTAACGGACAGGGGAGCAATGAGCAGTTCTTC. Amino acids: CSANGQGSNEQFF.

This clonotype was detected many times. The CDR3 region has the DNA TGTGCCAGCAGCCAGGCCCGGGACCCGTACAATGAGCAGTTCTTC. As protein: CASSQARDPYNEQFF. The chain combines TRBV3-1 with TRBJ2-1; tentatively, D is TRBD1 or TRBD2 (5 bases each). CDR1 is LGHDT and CDR2 is YNNKEL in the germline V gene (reference sequence). The V end lost 3 bases, the J end lost 4 bases, and 13 bases lay between the germline ends. The CDR3 loop spans 15 amino acids.

The genes are TRBV4-1 and TRBJ1-1; D is undetermined. Trimming shortened V by 0 bases and J by 3 bases, and 8 bases separated the two germline ends. The germline CDR1 and CDR2 sequences are MGHRA and YSYEKL. The CDR3 contains 14 residues. The CDR3 protein is CASSQDGQYTEAFF. The CDR3 DNA sequence: TGCGCCAGCAGCCAAGATGGGCAGTACACTGAAGCTTTCTTT.

The chain uses TRBV9 and TRBJ2-7; 11 positions match TRBD2. V was clipped by 0 bases and J by 3 bases; unmatched bases: 2. Germline V lookup: CDR1 SGDLS, CDR2 YYNGEE. The length of the CDR3 is 15 residues. This CDR3 is CASSVGGLAVYEQYF. CDR3 sequence (DNA): TGTGCCAGCAGCGTAGGGGGACTAGCGGTCTACGAGCAGTACTTC.

This clonotype has at least ten counts. The chain couples TRBV20-1 to TRBJ2-1; no definite D call. Germline-derived CDR1 and CDR2 are DFQATT and SNEGSKA (reference sequence). The V and J ends lost 3 bases and 0 bases respectively, with 12 bases between them. The CDR3 spans 15 residues. CDR3 sequence reads: CSARPPGSSYNEQFF. CDR3 in DNA: TGCAGTGCTAGGCCCCCAGGAAGCTCCTACAATGAGCAGTTCTTC.

This clonotype is classed as medium-sized. The V and J genes are TRBV7-3 and TRBJ2-1; D call uncertain. Looked up from germline, CDR1 is SGHTA and CDR2 is FQGTGA. Trimming removed 0 bases at V and 5 bases at J, with 5 bases between. CDR3 size: 13 residues. CDR3 sequence (DNA): TGTGCCAGCAGCTTAACGGCAGACAATGAGCAGTTCTTC. Translated, it gives CASSLTADNEQFF.

The chain couples TRBV7-2 to TRBJ1-2; a weak D match, TRBD1 (6 bases). The CDR3 runs 13 residues. Germline CDR1 reads SGHTA; CDR2 reads FQGNSA. The V end lost 1 base, the J end lost 8 bases, and 11 bases lay between the germline ends. CDR3 coding DNA: TGTGCCAGCAGCTTAGTTTTCGACAGGGGCTACACCTTC. Encoded protein: CASSLVFDRGYTF.

This clonotype was picked up many times. The chain carries TRBV20-1 and TRBJ2-1, with TRBD2 as a possible D gene (6 bases). CDR3 length: 15 amino acids. Looked up from germline, CDR1 is DFQATT and CDR2 is SNEGSKA (reference sequence). V was shortened by 1 base and J by 2 bases, with 12 bases between the two germline ends. The CDR3 DNA reads as TGCAGTGCTAGAGCCGGGACTTTTACCTACAATGAGCAGTTCTTC. Amino acids: CSARAGTFTYNEQFF.

At least ten counts were recorded for this clonotype. A read error may produce the germline difference seen at one junction end. The chain couples TRBV11-2 to TRBJ2-2; D not certain. This CDR3 has 14 residues. Germline loops: CDR1 SGHAT, CDR2 FQNNGV. The CDR3, as DNA: TGTGCCGGCAGCATCCCTGATGGCACCGGGGAGCTGTTTTTT. Amino acid sequence: CAGSIPDGTGELFF.

In this sample, this clonotype turned up many times. The gene calls are TRBV7-6 and TRBJ2-3; 12 nucleotides line up with TRBD2. The CDR3 covers 15 residues. CDR1 SGHVS and CDR2 FNYEAQ come from the germline V gene. J gave up 3 bases and V 6 bases, and 4 bases lay outside the gene matches. As DNA, the CDR3 is TGTGCCAGCAGTTCCCTAGCGGGGGGGACAGATACGCAGTATTTT. Amino acid sequence: CASSSLAGGTDTQYF.